This TCR beta chain originates from a study of immune characterization of retroperitoneal liposarcoma. CDR1 is MNHEY and CDR2 is SVGAGI in the germline V gene. The CDR3 is 13 amino acids. With 1 base removed from V and 8 bases from J, the gap between germline ends came to 8 bases. Via MiXCR, TCRdb re-called the PCR reads, giving one row per CDR3 protein. Among some 10,000 distinct CDR3 sequences, 25% to 30% were seen once, and the ten largest hold roughly 8.2%. This clonotype has a single count. The receptor's source is a male donor with retroperitoneal liposarcoma. The J gene is TRBJ2-2, the V gene TRBV6-5; D is perhaps TRBD2 (6 bases). Source material: tumor tissue. CDR3 loop: CASSYYREGELFF. CDR3 sequence (DNA): TGTGCCAGCAGTTACTATCGGGAGGGGGAGCTGTTTTTT.